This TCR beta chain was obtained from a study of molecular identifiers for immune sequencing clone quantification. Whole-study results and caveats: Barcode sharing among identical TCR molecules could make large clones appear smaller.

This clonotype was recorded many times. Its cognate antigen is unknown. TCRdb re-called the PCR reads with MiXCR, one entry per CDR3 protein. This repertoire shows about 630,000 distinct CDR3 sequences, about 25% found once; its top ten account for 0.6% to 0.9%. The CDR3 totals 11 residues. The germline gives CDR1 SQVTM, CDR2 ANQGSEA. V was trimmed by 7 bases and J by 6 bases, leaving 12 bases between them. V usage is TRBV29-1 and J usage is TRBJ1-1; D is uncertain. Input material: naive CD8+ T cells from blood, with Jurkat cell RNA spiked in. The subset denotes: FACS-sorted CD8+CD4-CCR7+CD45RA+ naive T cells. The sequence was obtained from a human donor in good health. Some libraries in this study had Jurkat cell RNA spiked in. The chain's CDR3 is CSGERVAEAFF. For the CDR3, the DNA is TGCAGCGGAGAAAGGGTGGCTGAAGCTTTCTTT.